The 9 T cell receptor beta chains given below trace back to one sample, sequenced in a study of blood T cell repertoires in COVID-19. The table came from immunoSEQ multiplex PCR; TCRdb's copy has only in-frame clones and leaves some out. The sample consists of a few hundred thousand clones, 87% of them appearing once. Source material: PBMCs or T cells enriched from blood (not recorded which). The receptors here all came from a man aged 30 to 45 who had recovered from COVID-19.

The chain employs TRBV7-9 and TRBJ2-7; 10 bases are a match to TRBD2. Germline assignment: CDR1 SEHNR and CDR2 FQNEAQ (reference sequence). V shed 8 bases and J 3 bases; nucleotides not matched to a gene: 10. The CDR3 has 15 residues. CDR3 protein: CASLKVGLADYEQYF. CDR3 bases: TGTGCCAGCCTAAAGGTCGGACTAGCGGACTACGAGCAGTACTTC.

In DNA form, the CDR3 reads TGTGCCAGCAGCCGAGATGACCTAACAGGGGGTTATGGCTACACCTTC. It translates to CASSRDDLTGGYGYTF. The V call is TRBV3-1 (or the pseudogene TRBV3-2), the J call TRBJ1-2; 8 bases fit TRBD1. The CDR3 runs to 16 residues. Unmatched junction bases numbered 12, after V lost 4 bases and J lost 5 bases. Germline CDR1 reads LGHDT; CDR2 reads YNNKEL (reference sequence).

V is TRBV6-5 and J is TRBJ2-5; D is possibly TRBD1 (6 bases). This CDR3 spans 15 amino acids. CDR1 and CDR2 (germline): MNHEY, SVGAGI. Trimming removed 6 bases from V and 4 bases from J, with 18 bases in between. CDR3 DNA sequence: TGTGCCAGCAGCATCGGGACACCTTCTCCAGAGACCCAGTACTTC. Amino acids: CASSIGTPSPETQYF.

The rearrangement joins TRBV27 to TRBJ1-3, with D uncertain. This CDR3 region has 14 residues. Deletions cut 3 bases from V and 4 bases from J, with 10 bases between. CDR1 and CDR2 from the germline V gene are MNHEY and SMNVEV (reference sequence). The DNA for the CDR3 is TGTGCCAGCAGTTTGGGTCGGGGAGGAAACACCATATATTTT. This encodes CASSLGRGGNTIYF.

The V gene is TRBV20-1, the J gene TRBJ1-1; D remains ambiguous. Germline CDR1 reads DFQATT; CDR2 reads SNEGSKA (reference sequence). Trimming removed 3 bases at V and 10 bases at J, with 12 bases between. This CDR3 contains 11 residues. In DNA form, the CDR3 reads TGCAGTGCTAGCGAGGGCCACTTAGCTTTCTTT. The encoded protein is CSASEGHLAFF.

V gene TRBV10-3 combines with J gene TRBJ1-6; a possible D gene is TRBD1 (5 bases). In germline, CDR1 is ENHRY, CDR2 SYGVKD. The CDR3 is made up of 13 amino acids. V lost 3 bases and J lost 8, with 8 bases in between. The CDR3 here is CAISEGEDSPLHF. The CDR3 coding sequence is TGTGCCATCAGTGAAGGGGAGGATTCACCCCTCCACTTT.

This sequence joins TRBV7-2 and TRBJ2-7; weak D call: TRBD1 (6 bases). Germline assignment: CDR1 SGHTA and CDR2 FQGNSA. The CDR3 runs to 14 residues. V lost 5 bases and J lost 8, with 19 bases in between. CDR3 coding DNA: TGTGCCAGCAGCGCGACCAGGGGTTCCCCCAAGCAGTACTTC. Its translation: CASSATRGSPKQYF.

The chain carries TRBV19 and TRBJ1-1, with 8 positions matching TRBD1. This CDR3 is built from 14 residues. J gave up 1 base and V 6 bases, and 4 bases lay outside the gene matches. In germline, CDR1 is LNHDA, CDR2 SQIVND (reference sequence). CDR3 in amino acids: CASSEQGGNTEAFF. The DNA of the CDR3 is TGTGCCAGTAGCGAACAGGGGGGGAACACTGAAGCTTTCTTT.

The gene calls are TRBV7-8 and TRBJ2-5; 11 positions match TRBD2. With 5 bases clipped from V and 5 bases from J, the junction kept 10 bases outside the gene matches. The CDR3 runs to 16 residues. Germline CDR1 reads SGHVS; CDR2 reads FQNEAQ. The CDR3 coding sequence is TGTGCCAGCAGCGTGACTAGCGGGGTTCTTGGGGAGACCCAGTACTTC. Encoded protein: CASSVTSGVLGETQYF.